What follows are 6 T cell receptor beta chains derived from one specimen sequenced in a study of blood T cells in healthy people across ages. PCR was performed a second time for about 6 to 11 cycles using a sample-barcoded 5' primer and a J-beta primer mix. TCRdb reanalysed the 5' RACE reads using MiXCR and keeps one entry per CDR3 protein. The data hold under 2,000,000 distinct CDR3 sequences, with 49% observed a single time. Sequencing input: blood. These receptors all stem from a woman aged 40 to 50 in good health.

The sample holds many counts of this clonotype. The chain has TRBV20-1 and TRBJ2-7, with 8 bases matching TRBD2. Germline V gene lookup returns CDR1 DFQATT and CDR2 SNEGSKA (reference sequence). The CDR3 runs 15 residues. V lost 5 bases and J lost 7; bases outside the gene matches: 16. The CDR3 here is CSALLYSGVRGEQYF. The CDR3 DNA follows: TGCAGTGCTCTTCTATATAGCGGGGTACGAGGGGAGCAGTACTTC.

This clonotype showed up just a few times. This chain links TRBV7-2 with TRBJ2-4; no reliable D call. The ends were cut back, 5 bases at V and 5 bases at J, with 10 bases in the middle. The CDR3 is 13 amino acids. Germline V CDR1 and CDR2: SGHTA, FQGNSA. The CDR3, as DNA: TGTGCCAGCAGCCAGGCCCCCGAAAACATTCAGTACTTC. Protein sequence: CASSQAPENIQYF.

The sample holds a few counts of this clonotype. Here the CDR3 DNA reads TGCGCGTCCGGGAATGGGTACGAGCAGTACTTC. This codes for CASGNGYEQYF. The chain recombines TRBV4-1 with TRBJ2-7; possibly TRBD2 for D (5 bases). Germline V gene data show CDR1 as MGHRA and CDR2 as YSYEKL. The CDR3 consists of 11 residues.

This clonotype was counted a few times. J is TRBJ2-3 and V is TRBV20-1; the D gene is possibly TRBD2 (5 bases). The CDR3 has 11 residues. Germline CDR1 is DFQATT and CDR2 is SNEGSKA (reference sequence). The V and J ends lost 3 bases and 10 bases respectively, with 11 bases between them. The CDR3 here is CSASFLAAQYF. CDR3 nucleotide sequence: TGCAGTGCTAGTTTCCTAGCAGCGCAGTATTTT.

V and J are TRBV5-1 and TRBJ2-1; TRBD2 might be the D (6 bases). This CDR3 is built from 15 residues. Germline V gene lookup returns CDR1 SGHRS and CDR2 YFSETQ. Deletions cut 4 bases from V and 0 bases from J, with 11 bases between. CDR3 DNA sequence: TGCGCCAGCAGCACCGGCGGGGTCTCCTACAATGAGCAGTTCTTC. As protein: CASSTGGVSYNEQFF. The entire variable domain, with the rest obtained from reference TRBV5-1 and TRBJ2-1, is as follows: KAGVTQTPRYLIKTRGQQVTLSCSPISGHRSVSWYQQTPGQGLQFLFEYFSETQRNKGNFPGRFSGRQFSNSRSEMNVSTLELGDSALYLCASSTGGVSYNEQFFGPGTRLTVL.

The chain carries TRBV13 and TRBJ2-6; the D is unclear. The CDR3 sequence is 16 residues long. Trimming pared 4 bases from V and 1 base from J, leaving 11 bases between. Germline CDR1 reads PRHDT; CDR2 reads FYEKMQ (reference sequence). The CDR3 nucleotides are TGTGCCAGCAGCTCCGCCGTGGCGTCTGGGGCCAACGTCCTGACTTTC. Protein sequence: CASSSAVASGANVLTF.